This T cell receptor (beta chain) derives from a study of blood T cell repertoires in COVID-19. Study-level information: Collection of acute and convalescent COVID-19 samples took place in the United States, Italy and Spain.

Some clones are missing from TCRdb's copy, which holds only in-frame ones; the method was immunoSEQ multiplex PCR. The sample consists of roughly 200,000 clones, approximately 80% of them appearing once. V shed 0 bases and J shed 8 bases, with 7 bases lying between them. In germline, CDR1 is SGHAT, CDR2 FQNNGV. The CDR3 has 12 residues. Seattle researchers signed up patients amid active infection and tracked them longitudinally. Sequencing was carried out using peripheral blood. The receptor was derived from a woman aged 35 to 49 with COVID-19, enrolled during active disease. The V gene is TRBV11-2, the J gene TRBJ1-2; D is possibly TRBD1 (5 bases). The CDR3 sequence: CASSLEGVGYTF. Here the CDR3 DNA reads TGTGCCAGCAGCTTAGAAGGGGTAGGCTACACCTTC.